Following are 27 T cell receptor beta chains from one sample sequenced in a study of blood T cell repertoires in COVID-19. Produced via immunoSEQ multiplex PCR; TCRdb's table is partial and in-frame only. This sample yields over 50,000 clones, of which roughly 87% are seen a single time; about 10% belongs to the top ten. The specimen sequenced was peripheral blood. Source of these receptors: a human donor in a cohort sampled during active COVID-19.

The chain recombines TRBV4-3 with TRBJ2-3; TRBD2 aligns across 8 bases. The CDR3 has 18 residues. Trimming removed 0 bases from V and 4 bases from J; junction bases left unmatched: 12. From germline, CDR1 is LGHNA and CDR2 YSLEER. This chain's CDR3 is CASSQEPPREGPPDTQYF. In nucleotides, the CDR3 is TGCGCCAGCAGCCAAGAACCCCCACGGGAGGGCCCCCCAGATACGCAGTATTTT.

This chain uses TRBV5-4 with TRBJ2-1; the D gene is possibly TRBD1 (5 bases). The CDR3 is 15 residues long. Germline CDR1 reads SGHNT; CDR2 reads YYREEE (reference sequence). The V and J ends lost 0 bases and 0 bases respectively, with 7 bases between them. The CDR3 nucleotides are TGTGCCAGCAGCTTGGGCAGGGCCTCCTACAATGAGCAGTTCTTC. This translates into CASSLGRASYNEQFF.

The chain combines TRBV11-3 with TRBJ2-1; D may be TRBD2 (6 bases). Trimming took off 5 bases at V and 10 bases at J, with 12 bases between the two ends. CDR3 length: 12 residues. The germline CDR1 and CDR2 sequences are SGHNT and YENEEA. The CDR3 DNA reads TGTGCCAGCAGCGATGGAGGGGCAGAGCAGTTCTTC. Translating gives CASSDGGAEQFF. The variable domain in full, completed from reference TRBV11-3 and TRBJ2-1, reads EAGVVQSPRYKIIEKKQPVAFWCNPISGHNTLYWYLQNLGQGPELLIRYENEEAVDDSQLPKDRFSAERLKGVDSTLKIQPAELGDSAVYLCASSDGGAEQFFGPGTRLTVL.

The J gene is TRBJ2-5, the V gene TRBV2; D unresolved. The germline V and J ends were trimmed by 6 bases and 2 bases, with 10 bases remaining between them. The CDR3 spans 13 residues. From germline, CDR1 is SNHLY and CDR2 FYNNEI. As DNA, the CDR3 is TGTGCCAGCAGAGTCCAGATACAAGAGACCCAGTACTTC. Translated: CASRVQIQETQYF.

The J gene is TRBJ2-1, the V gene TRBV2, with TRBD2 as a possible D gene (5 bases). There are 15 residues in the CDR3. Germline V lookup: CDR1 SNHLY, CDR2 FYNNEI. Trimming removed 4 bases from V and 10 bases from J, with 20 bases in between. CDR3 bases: TGTGCCAGCAGTGGGGCGAGCGGCATGAAGTGGGAGCAGTTCTTC. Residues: CASSGASGMKWEQFF.

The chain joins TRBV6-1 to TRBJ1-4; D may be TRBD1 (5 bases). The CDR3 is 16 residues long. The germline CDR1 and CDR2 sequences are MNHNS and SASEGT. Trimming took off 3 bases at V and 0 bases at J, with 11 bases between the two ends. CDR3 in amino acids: CASSETATATNEKLFF. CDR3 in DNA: TGTGCCAGCAGTGAGACAGCTACAGCAACTAATGAAAAACTGTTTTTT.

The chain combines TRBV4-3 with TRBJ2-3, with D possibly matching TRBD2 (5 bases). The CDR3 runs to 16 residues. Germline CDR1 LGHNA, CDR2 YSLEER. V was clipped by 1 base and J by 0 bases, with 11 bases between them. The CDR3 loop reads CASSQVWRTSTDTQYF. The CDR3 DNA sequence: TGCGCCAGCAGCCAAGTTTGGCGGACTAGCACAGATACGCAGTATTTT.

CDR3 sequence reads: CASSPDGTEYNEQFF. Written as DNA, the CDR3 is TGCGCCAGCAGCCCGGATGGGACAGAATACAATGAGCAGTTCTTC. The chain links TRBV5-1 to TRBJ2-1; 7 positions agree with TRBD1. V was pared by 4 bases and J by 4 bases, with 8 bases of the junction left unmatched. The CDR3 has 15 amino acids. Germline V gives CDR1 SGHRS, CDR2 YFSETQ.

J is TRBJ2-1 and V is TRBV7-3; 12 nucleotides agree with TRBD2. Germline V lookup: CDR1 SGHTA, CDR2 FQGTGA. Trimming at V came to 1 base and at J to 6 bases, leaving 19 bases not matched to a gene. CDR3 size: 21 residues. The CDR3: CASSLMGGRKLAGGMGNEQFF. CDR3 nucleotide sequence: TGTGCCAGCAGCTTAATGGGCGGACGGAAACTAGCGGGAGGTATGGGCAATGAGCAGTTCTTC.

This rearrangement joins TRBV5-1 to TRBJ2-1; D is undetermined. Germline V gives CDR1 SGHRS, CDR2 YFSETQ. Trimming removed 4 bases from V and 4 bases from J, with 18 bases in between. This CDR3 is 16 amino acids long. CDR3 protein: CASSHSTAATYNEQFF. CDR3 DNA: TGCGCCAGCAGCCACTCGACTGCGGCAACTTACAATGAGCAGTTCTTC.

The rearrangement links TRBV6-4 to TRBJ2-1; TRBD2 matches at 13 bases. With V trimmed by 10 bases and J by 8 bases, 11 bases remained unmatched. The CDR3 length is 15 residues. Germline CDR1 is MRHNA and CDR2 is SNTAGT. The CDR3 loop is CATAEGTSGTYEQFF. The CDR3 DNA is TGTGCCACCGCAGAGGGGACTAGCGGGACCTATGAGCAGTTCTTC.

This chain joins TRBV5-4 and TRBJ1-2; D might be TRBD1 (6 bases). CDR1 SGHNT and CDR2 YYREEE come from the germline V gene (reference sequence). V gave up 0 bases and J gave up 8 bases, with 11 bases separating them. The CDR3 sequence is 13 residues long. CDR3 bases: TGTGCCAGCAGCTTGGCAGGGGCGGAAGGCTACACCTTC. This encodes CASSLAGAEGYTF.

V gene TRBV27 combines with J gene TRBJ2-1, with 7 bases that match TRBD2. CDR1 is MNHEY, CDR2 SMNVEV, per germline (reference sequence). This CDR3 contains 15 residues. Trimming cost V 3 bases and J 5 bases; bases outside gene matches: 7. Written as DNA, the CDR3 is TGTGCCAGCAGTTTGTTACGGGAGGTGGACAATGAGCAGTTCTTC. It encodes CASSLLREVDNEQFF.

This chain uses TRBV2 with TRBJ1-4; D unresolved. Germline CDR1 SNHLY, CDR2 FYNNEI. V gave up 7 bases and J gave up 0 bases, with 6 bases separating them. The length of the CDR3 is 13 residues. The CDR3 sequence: CASTSATNEKLFF. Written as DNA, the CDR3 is TGTGCCAGCACCAGTGCAACTAATGAAAAACTGTTTTTT.

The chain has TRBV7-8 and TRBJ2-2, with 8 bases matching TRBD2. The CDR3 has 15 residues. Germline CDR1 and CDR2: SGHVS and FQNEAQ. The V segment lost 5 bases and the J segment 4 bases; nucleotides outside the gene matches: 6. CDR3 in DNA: TGTGCCAGCAGCCCCCGGGGGGGAGGCACCGGGGAGCTGTTTTTT. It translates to CASSPRGGGTGELFF.

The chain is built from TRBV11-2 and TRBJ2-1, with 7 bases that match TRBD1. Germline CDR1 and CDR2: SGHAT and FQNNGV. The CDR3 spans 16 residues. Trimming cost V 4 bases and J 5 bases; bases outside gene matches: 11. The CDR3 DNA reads TGTGCCAGCAGCTCCTGGGGACAGTCGCAAAACAATGAGCAGTTCTTC. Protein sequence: CASSSWGQSQNNEQFF.

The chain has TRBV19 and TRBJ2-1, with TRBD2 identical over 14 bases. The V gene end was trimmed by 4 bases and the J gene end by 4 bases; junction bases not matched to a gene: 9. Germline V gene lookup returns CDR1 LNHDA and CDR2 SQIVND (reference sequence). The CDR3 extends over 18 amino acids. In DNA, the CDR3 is TGTGCCAGTAGTAAAGGGACTAGCGGGAGTAGTTCTTACAATGAGCAGTTCTTC. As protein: CASSKGTSGSSSYNEQFF. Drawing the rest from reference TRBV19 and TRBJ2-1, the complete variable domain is DGGITQSPKYLFRKEGQNVTLSCEQNLNHDAMYWYRQDPGQGLRLIYYSQIVNDFQKGDIAEGYSVSREKKESFPLTVTSAQKNPTAFYLCASSKGTSGSSSYNEQFFGPGTRLTVL.

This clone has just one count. As DNA, the CDR3 is TGTGCCAGCAGTTCTGCCCCGGGGTTTGGCCAGCCCCAGCATTTT. Protein sequence: CASSSAPGFGQPQHF. The chain employs TRBV28 and TRBJ1-5; no clear D gene. This CDR3 contains 15 residues. CDR1 MDHEN and CDR2 SYDVKM come from the germline V gene. The V end lost 4 bases, the J end lost 7 bases, and 17 bases lay between the germline ends.

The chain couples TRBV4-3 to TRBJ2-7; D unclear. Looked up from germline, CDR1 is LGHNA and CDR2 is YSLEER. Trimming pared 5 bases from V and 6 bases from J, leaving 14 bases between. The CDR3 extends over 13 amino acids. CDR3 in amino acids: CASSIDSQGEQYF. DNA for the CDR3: TGCGCCAGCAGCATTGACTCGCAAGGCGAGCAGTACTTC.

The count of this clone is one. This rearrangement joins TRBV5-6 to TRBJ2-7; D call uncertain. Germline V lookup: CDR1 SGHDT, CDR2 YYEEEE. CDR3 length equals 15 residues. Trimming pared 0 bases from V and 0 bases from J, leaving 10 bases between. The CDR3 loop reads CASSLGNGYSYEQYF. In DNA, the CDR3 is TGTGCCAGCAGCTTGGGGAACGGGTACTCCTACGAGCAGTACTTC.

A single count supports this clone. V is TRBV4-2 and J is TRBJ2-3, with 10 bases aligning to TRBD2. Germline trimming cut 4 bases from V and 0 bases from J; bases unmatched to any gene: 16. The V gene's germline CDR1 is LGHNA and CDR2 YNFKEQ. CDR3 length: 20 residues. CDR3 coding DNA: TGTGCCAGCAGCCTGATGGCCGGGACTAGCGTAGGTCTAAGCACAGATACGCAGTATTTT. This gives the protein CASSLMAGTSVGLSTDTQYF.

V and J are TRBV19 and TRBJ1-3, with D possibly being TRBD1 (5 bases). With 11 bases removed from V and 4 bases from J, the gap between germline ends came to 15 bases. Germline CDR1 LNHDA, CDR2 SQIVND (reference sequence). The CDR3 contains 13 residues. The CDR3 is CAVAGSRGNTIYF. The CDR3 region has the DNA TGTGCCGTCGCAGGGTCAAGGGGAAACACCATATATTTT.

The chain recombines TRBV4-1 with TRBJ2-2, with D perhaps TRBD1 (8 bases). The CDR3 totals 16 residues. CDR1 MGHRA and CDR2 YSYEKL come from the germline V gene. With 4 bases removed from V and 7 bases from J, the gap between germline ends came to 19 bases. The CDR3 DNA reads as TGCGCCAGCAGCCTCCTCCTGACAGGGGAGGGCGGGGAGCTGTTTTTT. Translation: CASSLLLTGEGGELFF.

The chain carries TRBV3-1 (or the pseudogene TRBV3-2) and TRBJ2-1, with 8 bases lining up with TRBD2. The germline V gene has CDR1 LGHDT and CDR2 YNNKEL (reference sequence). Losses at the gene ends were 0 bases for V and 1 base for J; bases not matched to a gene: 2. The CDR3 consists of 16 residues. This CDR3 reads CASSQDLAGSYNEQFF. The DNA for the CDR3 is TGTGCCAGCAGCCAAGATCTAGCGGGTTCCTACAATGAGCAGTTCTTC.

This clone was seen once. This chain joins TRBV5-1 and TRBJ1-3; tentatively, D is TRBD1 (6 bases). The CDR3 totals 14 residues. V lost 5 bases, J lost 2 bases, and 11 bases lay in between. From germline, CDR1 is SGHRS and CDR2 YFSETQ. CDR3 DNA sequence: TGCGCCAGCAGGTTCCAGGGGACTGGAAACACCATATATTTT. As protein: CASRFQGTGNTIYF.

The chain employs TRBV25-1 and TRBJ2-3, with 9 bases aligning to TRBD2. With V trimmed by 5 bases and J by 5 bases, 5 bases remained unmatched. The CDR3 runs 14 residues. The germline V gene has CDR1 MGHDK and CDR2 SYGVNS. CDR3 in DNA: TGTGCCAGCAGTCCTCAACTAGCGGGAGATACGCAGTATTTT. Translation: CASSPQLAGDTQYF.

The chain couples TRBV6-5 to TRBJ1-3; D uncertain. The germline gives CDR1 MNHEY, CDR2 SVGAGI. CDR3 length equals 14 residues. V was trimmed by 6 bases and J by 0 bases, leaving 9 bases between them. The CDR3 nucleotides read TGTGCCAGCAGATCCTTTAGCTCTGGAAACACCATATATTTT. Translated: CASRSFSSGNTIYF.